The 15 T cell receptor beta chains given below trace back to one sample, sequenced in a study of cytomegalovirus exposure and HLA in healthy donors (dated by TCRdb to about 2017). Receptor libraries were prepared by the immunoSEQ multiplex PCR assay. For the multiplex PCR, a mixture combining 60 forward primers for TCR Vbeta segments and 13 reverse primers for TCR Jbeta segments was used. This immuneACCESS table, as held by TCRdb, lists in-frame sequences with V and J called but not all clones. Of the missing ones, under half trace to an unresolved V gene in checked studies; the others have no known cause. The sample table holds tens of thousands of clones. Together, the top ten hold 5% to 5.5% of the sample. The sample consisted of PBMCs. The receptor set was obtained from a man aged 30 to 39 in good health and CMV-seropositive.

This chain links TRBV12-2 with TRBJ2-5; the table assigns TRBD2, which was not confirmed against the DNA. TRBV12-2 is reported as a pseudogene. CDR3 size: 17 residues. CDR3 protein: CASRTPPLAEVQETQYF. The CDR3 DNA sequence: TGTGCAAGTCGCACCCCGCCCCTAGCGGAGGTTCAAGAGACCCAGTACTTC.

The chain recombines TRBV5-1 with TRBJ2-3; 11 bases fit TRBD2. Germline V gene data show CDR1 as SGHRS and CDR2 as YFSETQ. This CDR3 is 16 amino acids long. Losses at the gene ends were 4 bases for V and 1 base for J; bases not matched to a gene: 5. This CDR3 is CASSLRLAGRTDTQYF. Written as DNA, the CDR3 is TGCGCCAGCAGCCTCAGACTAGCGGGACGCACAGATACGCAGTATTTT.

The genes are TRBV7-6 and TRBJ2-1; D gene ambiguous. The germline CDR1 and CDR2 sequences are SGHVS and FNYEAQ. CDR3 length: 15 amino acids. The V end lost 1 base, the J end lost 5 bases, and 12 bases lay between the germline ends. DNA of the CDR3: TGTGCCAGCAGCTTAGGATCCGGGTTCCACAATGAGCAGTTCTTC. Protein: CASSLGSGFHNEQFF. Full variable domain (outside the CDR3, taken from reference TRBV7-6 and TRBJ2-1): GAGVSQSPRYKVTKRGQDVALRCDPISGHVSLYWYRQALGQGPEFLTYFNYEAQQDKSGLPNDRFSAERPEGSISTLTIQRTEQRDSAMYRCASSLGSGFHNEQFFGPGTRLTVL.

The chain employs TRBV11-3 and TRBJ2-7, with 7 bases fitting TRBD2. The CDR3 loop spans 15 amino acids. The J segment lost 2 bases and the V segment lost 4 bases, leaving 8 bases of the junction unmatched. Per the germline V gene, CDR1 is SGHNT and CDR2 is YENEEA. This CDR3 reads CASSSAGTGTYEQYF. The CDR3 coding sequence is TGTGCCAGCAGCTCAGCGGGGACGGGGACCTACGAGCAGTACTTC.

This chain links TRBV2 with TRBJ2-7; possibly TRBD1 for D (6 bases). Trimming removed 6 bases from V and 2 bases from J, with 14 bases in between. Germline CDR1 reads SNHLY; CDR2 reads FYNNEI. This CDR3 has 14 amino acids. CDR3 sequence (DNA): TGTGCCAGCAGGGGGACAACTAATACCTACGAGCAGTACTTC. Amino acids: CASRGTTNTYEQYF. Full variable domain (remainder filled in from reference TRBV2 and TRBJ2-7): EPEVTQTPSHQVTQMGQEVILRCVPISNHLYFYWYRQILGQKVEFLVSFYNNEISEKSEIFDDQFSVERPDGSNFTLKIRSTKLEDSAMYFCASRGTTNTYEQYFGPGTRLTVT.

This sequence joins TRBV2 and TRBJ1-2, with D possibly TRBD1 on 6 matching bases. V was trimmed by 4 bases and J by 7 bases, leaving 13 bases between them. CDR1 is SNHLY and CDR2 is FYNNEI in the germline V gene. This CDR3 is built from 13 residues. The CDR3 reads CASSGRNRVGYTF. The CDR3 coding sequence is TGTGCCAGCAGTGGAAGGAACAGGGTTGGCTACACCTTC.

In DNA form, the CDR3 reads TGTGCCAGCAGTTACGGTTCGGACTCCTACGAGCAGTACTTC. It yields the protein CASSYGSDSYEQYF. The chain is built from TRBV6-5 and TRBJ2-5, with D unclear. The DNA end is a closer match to TRBJ2-7, so the J assignment may be wrong. This CDR3 has 14 amino acids. Germline V lookup: CDR1 MNHEY, CDR2 SVGAGI.

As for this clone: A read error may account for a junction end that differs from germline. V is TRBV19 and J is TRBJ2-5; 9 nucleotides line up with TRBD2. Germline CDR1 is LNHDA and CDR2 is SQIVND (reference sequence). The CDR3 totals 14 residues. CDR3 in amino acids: CASSITSGQGTQYF. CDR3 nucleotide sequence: TGTGCCAGTAGTATAACTAGCGGGCAAGGGACCCAGTACTTC.

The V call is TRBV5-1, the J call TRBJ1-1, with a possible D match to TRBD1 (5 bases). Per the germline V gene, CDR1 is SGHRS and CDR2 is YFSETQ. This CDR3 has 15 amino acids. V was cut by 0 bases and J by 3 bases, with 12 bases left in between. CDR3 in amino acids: CASSLAWGGDTEAFF. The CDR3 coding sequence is TGCGCCAGCAGCTTGGCGTGGGGGGGAGACACTGAAGCTTTCTTT.

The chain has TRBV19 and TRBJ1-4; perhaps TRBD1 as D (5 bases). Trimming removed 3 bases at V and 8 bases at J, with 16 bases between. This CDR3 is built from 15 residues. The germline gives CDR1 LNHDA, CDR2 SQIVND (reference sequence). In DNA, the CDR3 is TGTGCCAGTAGTATTGGGGCGGTACGGACCGAAAAACTGTTTTTT. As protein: CASSIGAVRTEKLFF.

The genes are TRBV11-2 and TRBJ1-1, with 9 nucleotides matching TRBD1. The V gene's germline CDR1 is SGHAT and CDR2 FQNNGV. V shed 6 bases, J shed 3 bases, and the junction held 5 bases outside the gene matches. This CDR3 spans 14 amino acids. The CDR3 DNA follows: TGTGCCAGCAGACCGGGACAGGGTTACACTGAAGCTTTCTTT. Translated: CASRPGQGYTEAFF.

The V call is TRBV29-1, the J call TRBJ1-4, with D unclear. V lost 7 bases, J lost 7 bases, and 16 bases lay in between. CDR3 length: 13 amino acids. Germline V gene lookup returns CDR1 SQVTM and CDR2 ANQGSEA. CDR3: CSAEEGSGEKLFF. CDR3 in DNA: TGCAGCGCCGAGGAGGGTTCTGGTGAAAAACTGTTTTTT.

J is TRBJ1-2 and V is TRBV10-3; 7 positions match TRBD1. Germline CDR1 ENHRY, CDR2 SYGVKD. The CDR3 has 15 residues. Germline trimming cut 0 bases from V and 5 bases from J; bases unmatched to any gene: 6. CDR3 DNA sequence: TGTGCCATCAGTGAGTCGACCGCAGGGGGGTATGGCTACACCTTC. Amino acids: CAISESTAGGYGYTF.

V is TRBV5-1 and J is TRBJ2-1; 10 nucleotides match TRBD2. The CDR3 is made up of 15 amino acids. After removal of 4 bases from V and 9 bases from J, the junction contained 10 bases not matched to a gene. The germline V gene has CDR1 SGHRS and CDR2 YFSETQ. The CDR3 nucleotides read TGCGCCAGCAGCACTGGGACTAGCGCAAGAGGTGAGCAGTTCTTC. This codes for CASSTGTSARGEQFF.

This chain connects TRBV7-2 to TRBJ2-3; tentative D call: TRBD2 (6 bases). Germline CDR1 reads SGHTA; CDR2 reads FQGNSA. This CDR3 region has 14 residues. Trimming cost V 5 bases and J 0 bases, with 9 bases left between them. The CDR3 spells CASSPGLSTDTQYF. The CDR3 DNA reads TGTGCCAGCAGCCCCGGACTAAGCACAGATACGCAGTATTTT.